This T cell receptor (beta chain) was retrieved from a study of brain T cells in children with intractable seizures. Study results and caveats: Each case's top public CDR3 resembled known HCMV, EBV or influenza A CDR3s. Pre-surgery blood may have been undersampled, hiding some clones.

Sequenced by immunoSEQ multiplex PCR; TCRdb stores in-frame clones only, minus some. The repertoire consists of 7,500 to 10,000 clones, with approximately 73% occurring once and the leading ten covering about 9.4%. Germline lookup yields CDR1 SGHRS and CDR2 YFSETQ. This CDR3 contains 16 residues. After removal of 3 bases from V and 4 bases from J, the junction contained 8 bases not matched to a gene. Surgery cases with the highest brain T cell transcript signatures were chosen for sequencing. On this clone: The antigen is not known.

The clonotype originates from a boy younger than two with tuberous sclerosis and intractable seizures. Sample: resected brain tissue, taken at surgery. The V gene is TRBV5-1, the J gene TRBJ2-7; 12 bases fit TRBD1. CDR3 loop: CASSWGTGGTRYEQYF. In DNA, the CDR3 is TGCGCCAGCAGCTGGGGGACAGGGGGCACCCGTTACGAGCAGTACTTC.